Shown below are 26 T cell receptor beta chains from a single sample sequenced in a study of control samples from healthy donors and cancer patients. Profiled with immunoSEQ multiplex PCR; TCRdb holds only in-frame clones, not every one. The sample shows 150,000 or so clones, more than 80% of them seen only once. Sequencing input: blood. The receptors were sampled from a man in his late teens or twenties in good health.

V is TRBV6-2 or TRBV6-3 and J is TRBJ1-2, with D maybe TRBD1 (6 bases). The CDR3 length is 15 residues. Trimming stripped 2 bases from V and 4 bases from J, with 14 bases between. Germline assignment: CDR1 MNHEY and CDR2 SVGEGT. The DNA of the CDR3 is TGTGCCAGCAGTTACACAGGCAGGGGCATCTATGGCTACACCTTC. This gives the protein CASSYTGRGIYGYTF.

CDR3 protein: CASTLAGDFYEQYF. The CDR3, as DNA: TGTGCCAGCACCCTAGCGGGGGACTTCTACGAGCAGTACTTC. The rearrangement links TRBV6-5 to TRBJ2-7, with 10 bases that match TRBD2. This CDR3 contains 14 residues. CDR1 is MNHEY and CDR2 is SVGAGI in the germline V gene. The junction had 6 bases not matched to a gene; V was cut back by 7 bases and J by 3 bases.

This sequence joins TRBV15 and TRBJ1-6, with a tentative D call TRBD1 (6 bases). The CDR3 has 16 amino acids. The V end lost 0 bases, the J end lost 10 bases, and 16 bases lay between the germline ends. Germline V gene sequence: CDR1 LNHNV, CDR2 YYDKDF (reference sequence). The CDR3, as DNA: TGTGCCACCAGCAGAGAAAGGGGGGGGCTGGGGTCACCCCTCCACTTT. Translation gives CATSRERGGLGSPLHF.

The chain uses TRBV5-1 and TRBJ1-6; TRBD1 matches 8 bases. There are 14 residues in the CDR3. V dropped 4 bases and J dropped 9; count of bases not matched to a gene: 6. Germline V lookup: CDR1 SGHRS, CDR2 YFSETQ. The CDR3 nucleotides are TGCGCCAGCAGCCAAGGACAGGGCAGTTCACCCCTCCACTTT. The encoded protein is CASSQGQGSSPLHF.

The chain joins TRBV5-4 to TRBJ1-3; D uncertain. Between the trimmed V and J ends, which lost 0 bases and 4 bases, there was a span of 8 bases. This CDR3 has 14 amino acids. CDR1 is SGHNT and CDR2 is YYREEE in the germline V gene (reference sequence). In DNA form, the CDR3 reads TGTGCCAGCAGCTTGGATGGGGTAGGAAACACCATATATTTT. It translates to CASSLDGVGNTIYF.

This clone is a singleton in its sample. Being one base from a much bigger clone, this may be a read error. The chain is built from TRBV4-2 and TRBJ2-5, with 7 bases identical to TRBD2. After removal of 4 bases from V and 5 bases from J, the junction contained 7 bases not matched to a gene. CDR1 and CDR2 (germline): LGHNA, YNFKEQ. The length of the CDR3 is 14 residues. In DNA, the CDR3 is TGTGCCAGCAGCCTTCTCACTAGCGCGGAGACCCAGTACTTC. As protein: CASSLLTSAETQYF.

This rearrangement joins TRBV4-1 to TRBJ2-4; D is perhaps TRBD1 or TRBD2 (7 bases each). CDR1 and CDR2 from the germline V gene are MGHRA and YSYEKL. Deletions cut 3 bases from V and 9 bases from J, with 18 bases between. CDR3 length: 15 residues. The CDR3 DNA reads as TGCGCCAGCAGCCATTACAGGGGTGGGGGGGGCATTCAGTACTTC. Protein sequence: CASSHYRGGGGIQYF.

CDR3 loop: CASSEAGGFEKLFF. Written as DNA, the CDR3 is TGTGCCAGCAGTGAAGCAGGGGGCTTTGAAAAACTGTTTTTT. The chain employs TRBV6-1 and TRBJ1-4, with 7 nucleotides matching TRBD1. Unmatched junction bases numbered 2, after V lost 0 bases and J lost 7 bases. Germline-derived CDR1 and CDR2 are MNHNS and SASEGT. The CDR3 sequence is 14 residues long.

The chain employs TRBV2 and TRBJ2-5; TRBD2 agrees at 7 bases. Germline lookup yields CDR1 SNHLY and CDR2 FYNNEI. The CDR3 covers 14 residues. The ends lost 7 bases at V and 6 bases at J; junction bases unmatched: 11. The CDR3 loop reads CASKVASGRKTQYF. CDR3 nucleotides: TGTGCCAGCAAGGTGGCTAGCGGTCGGAAGACCCAGTACTTC. Filled out from reference TRBV2 and TRBJ2-5, the complete variable domain reads EPEVTQTPSHQVTQMGQEVILRCVPISNHLYFYWYRQILGQKVEFLVSFYNNEISEKSEIFDDQFSVERPDGSNFTLKIRSTKLEDSAMYFCASKVASGRKTQYFGPGTRLLVL.

The V gene is TRBV5-1, the J gene TRBJ1-2; a possible D gene is TRBD1 (5 bases). The CDR3 is made up of 14 amino acids. V was trimmed by 3 bases and J by 8 bases, leaving 17 bases between them. Looked up from germline, CDR1 is SGHRS and CDR2 is YFSETQ. The CDR3 is CASSSVGDGWGYTF. The CDR3 nucleotides read TGCGCCAGCAGCTCCGTAGGGGACGGGTGGGGCTACACCTTC. The entire variable domain, with the rest obtained from reference TRBV5-1 and TRBJ1-2, is as follows: KAGVTQTPRYLIKTRGQQVTLSCSPISGHRSVSWYQQTPGQGLQFLFEYFSETQRNKGNFPGRFSGRQFSNSRSEMNVSTLELGDSALYLCASSSVGDGWGYTFGSGTRLTVV.

The rearrangement joins TRBV29-1 to TRBJ2-3, with D perhaps matching TRBD2 (6 bases). The CDR3 is 14 residues long. The germline V gene encodes CDR1 SQVTM and CDR2 ANQGSEA. Trimming pared 4 bases from V and 5 bases from J, leaving 16 bases between. CDR3 sequence (DNA): TGCAGCGTTGTGTTGGACGGAGGGAGAGATACGCAGTATTTT. Its protein is CSVVLDGGRDTQYF.

This clone occurred a few times. The chain has TRBV7-9 and TRBJ1-1, with D unclear. V lost 1 base to trimming and J lost 4 bases, with 7 bases between them. CDR3 size: 13 residues. CDR1 and CDR2 (germline): SEHNR, FQNEAQ (reference sequence). As DNA, the CDR3 is TGTGCCAGCAGCTTAGATGAGGCCACTGAAGCTTTCTTT. It encodes CASSLDEATEAFF.

V and J are TRBV3-1 (or the pseudogene TRBV3-2) and TRBJ2-7; 8 bases align to TRBD2. This CDR3 comprises 14 residues. The germline gives CDR1 LGHDT, CDR2 YNNKEL (reference sequence). V trimming: 1 base; J trimming: 7 bases; junction bases outside the gene matches: 6. The CDR3 bases are TGTGCCAGCAGCCAAGGGGGCGGGGGGCTGGAGCAGTACTTC. This codes for CASSQGGGGLEQYF.

The DNA of the CDR3 is TGTGCCAGCAGCTTCCCTCTTGGGACAGGGAATGGCTACACCTTC. Its protein product is CASSFPLGTGNGYTF. V gene TRBV7-2 combines with J gene TRBJ1-2; 9 bases fit TRBD1. The ends lost 3 bases at V and 6 bases at J; junction bases unmatched: 8. This CDR3 comprises 15 residues. Germline CDR1 SGHTA, CDR2 FQGNSA.

V and J are TRBV2 and TRBJ2-3; D unclear. The germline V gene has CDR1 SNHLY and CDR2 FYNNEI. The CDR3 length is 11 residues. V lost 1 base and J 10 bases, leaving 6 bases between the germline ends. This CDR3 reads CASSEEVPQYF. The CDR3 nucleotides read TGTGCCAGCAGTGAAGAGGTTCCGCAGTATTTT.

This chain connects TRBV10-3 to TRBJ1-3; D not resolved. The germline gives CDR1 ENHRY, CDR2 SYGVKD. V lost 2 bases, J lost 0 bases, and 8 bases lay in between. The length of the CDR3 is 15 residues. The CDR3 DNA reads as TGTGCCATCAGTGAGGGGAGTTACTCTGGAAACACCATATATTTT. Protein product: CAISEGSYSGNTIYF.

The chain employs TRBV3-1 (or the pseudogene TRBV3-2) and TRBJ1-4; the D gene is possibly TRBD1 (6 bases). Trimming took 4 bases from V and 4 from J, leaving 13 bases between them. In germline, CDR1 is LGHDT, CDR2 YNNKEL (reference sequence). The CDR3 extends over 15 amino acids. CDR3 region: CASSPPGQNNEKLFF. CDR3 sequence (DNA): TGTGCCAGCAGCCCCCCCGGACAGAATAATGAAAAACTGTTTTTT.

This rearrangement joins TRBV4-2 to TRBJ2-1, with 11 bases aligning to TRBD2. The germline gives CDR1 LGHNA, CDR2 YNFKEQ. The CDR3 has 20 residues. The V segment lost 0 bases and the J segment 3 bases; nucleotides outside the gene matches: 13. CDR3 nucleotide sequence: TGTGCCAGCAGCCAAGATCAGACTAGCGGGGTAACTGGGAGCTACAATGAGCAGTTCTTC. Translating it yields CASSQDQTSGVTGSYNEQFF.

The V and J genes are TRBV5-5 and TRBJ1-4; TRBD1 aligns across 8 bases. The CDR3 sequence is 14 residues long. The V gene's germline CDR1 is SGHKS and CDR2 YYEKEE (reference sequence). V shed 4 bases and J 6 bases; nucleotides not matched to a gene: 5. The CDR3 DNA is TGTGCCAGCAGCCCCGGACAGGGTGATGAAAAACTGTTTTTT. This translates into CASSPGQGDEKLFF.

CDR3 nucleotide sequence: TGTGCCAGCAGCTACAGGTTGATGAACACTGAAGCTTTCTTT. Protein product: CASSYRLMNTEAFF. This sequence joins TRBV6-5 and TRBJ1-1; TRBD1 might be the D (5 bases). Germline assignment: CDR1 MNHEY and CDR2 SVGAGI. V dropped 6 bases and J dropped 0 bases, with 11 bases sitting between them. The CDR3 is made up of 14 amino acids.

The V gene is TRBV14, the J gene TRBJ1-6; TRBD1 is a possible D gene (5 bases). Germline lookup yields CDR1 SGHDN and CDR2 FVKESK. This CDR3 spans 14 amino acids. V was cut by 4 bases and J by 8 bases, with 12 bases left in between. For the CDR3, the DNA is TGTGCCAGCAGCCCCCGAGGAGGGGATTCACCCCTCCACTTT. It encodes CASSPRGGDSPLHF.

V is TRBV6-5 and J is TRBJ1-1; D call uncertain. Germline V gene sequence: CDR1 MNHEY, CDR2 SVGAGI. This CDR3 has 13 amino acids. Between the trimmed V and J ends, which lost 6 bases and 1 base, there was a span of 9 bases. The CDR3 coding sequence is TGTGCCAGCAGGACGGATAGGAACACTGAAGCTTTCTTT. It translates to CASRTDRNTEAFF.

The chain couples TRBV27 to TRBJ2-4, with 16 bases aligning to TRBD2. V shed 5 bases, J shed 7 bases, and the junction held 5 bases outside the gene matches. Germline loops: CDR1 MNHEY, CDR2 SMNVEV (reference sequence). There are 16 residues in the CDR3. The CDR3: CASSPGTSGGENIQYF. CDR3 DNA sequence: TGTGCCAGCAGTCCGGGGACTAGCGGGGGGGAGAACATTCAGTACTTC.

CDR3 loop: CASSALSTGVAGYTF. CDR3 bases: TGTGCCAGTAGTGCGCTTTCCACAGGGGTGGCTGGCTACACCTTC. The chain recombines TRBV19 with TRBJ1-2; 7 bases align to TRBD1. The length of the CDR3 is 15 residues. Looked up from germline, CDR1 is LNHDA and CDR2 is SQIVND (reference sequence). V gave up 5 bases and J gave up 7 bases; unmatched junction bases: 13.

This rearrangement joins TRBV12-3 or TRBV12-4 to TRBJ2-7; 9 bases match TRBD1. The CDR3 extends over 13 amino acids. Unmatched junction bases numbered 6, after V lost 9 bases and J lost 3 bases. Here the CDR3 DNA reads TGTGCCAGTCAACAGGGGGCCAACTACGAGCAGTACTTC. It codes for CASQQGANYEQYF.

V usage is TRBV15 and J usage is TRBJ1-1, with D possibly being TRBD1 (6 bases). Germline V gene data show CDR1 as LNHNV and CDR2 as YYDKDF (reference sequence). The CDR3 runs 15 residues. V gave up 0 bases and J gave up 1 base, with 9 bases separating them. This CDR3 reads CATSRDRGWNTEAFF. For the CDR3, the DNA is TGTGCCACCAGCAGAGACAGGGGATGGAACACTGAAGCTTTCTTT.